This TCR beta chain originates from a study of regulatory T cells in long-lasting Graves disease. Libraries of TCR beta came from iRepertoire HTBI primers plus Arm-PCR of CDR3 regions. Each CDR3 protein is one row after TCRdb ran MiXCR on the multiplex PCR reads. Of 250,000 to 300,000 distinct CDR3 sequences in the sample, 18% were seen once. The V gene's germline CDR1 is SGHTA and CDR2 FQGNSA. Trimming took off 2 bases at V and 2 bases at J, with 13 bases between the two ends. There are 16 residues in the CDR3. Time point indicated: newly diagnosed GD, antithyroid drugs for less than 3 months. RNA isolated from PBMCs was used to make the TCR library. The sample holds many counts of this clonotype. The data also belong to a second study, concerning T cells in Graves' hyperthyroidism and ophthalmopathy. That source notes: The HTBI primer set was used in a first-round RT-PCR of the TCR CDR3.

Sequenced here: peripheral blood mononuclear cells (PBMCs), sampled at new diagnosis, from a patient treated with antithyroid drugs. The origin of this receptor is a woman aged 25 to 39 with Graves disease. The V gene is TRBV7-2, the J gene TRBJ1-3; no clear D. In nucleotides, the CDR3 is TGTGCCAGCAGCTTAAGTTTTGTGGCAGCTGGAAACACCATATATTTT. It is translated as CASSLSFVAAGNTIYF.